The next 5 T cell receptor beta chains were all read from a single sample in a study of T cell responses to AZD1222 COVID-19 vaccine. Only in-frame clones appear in the TCRdb table, and some are missing; sequencing was by immunoSEQ multiplex PCR. This sample carries 150,000 or so clones, 88% of them seen once, and the ten largest clones take 5.5%. The sample in question was peripheral blood, obtained on day 0 of AZD1222 vaccination. Receptors originate from an adult in good health.

V is TRBV5-1 and J is TRBJ1-4; 7 nucleotides agree with TRBD1. Germline CDR1 SGHRS, CDR2 YFSETQ. The CDR3 is made up of 14 amino acids. V lost 2 bases, J lost 6 bases, and 4 bases stayed unmatched. The CDR3 is CASSLGQVDEKLFF. The CDR3 DNA reads TGCGCCAGCAGCTTAGGACAGGTCGATGAAAAACTGTTTTTT.

V usage is TRBV5-1 and J usage is TRBJ2-5; D unresolved. There are 11 residues in the CDR3. Trimming left V 0 bases short and J 5 bases short, with 2 bases between. CDR1 and CDR2 from the germline V gene are SGHRS and YFSETQ. This chain's CDR3 is CASSLVETQYF. The CDR3 nucleotides read TGCGCCAGCAGCTTGGTCGAGACCCAGTACTTC.

The chain recombines TRBV7-2 with TRBJ2-7, with D possibly being TRBD1 (6 bases). CDR3 length equals 16 residues. Germline V CDR1 and CDR2: SGHTA, FQGNSA. Between the trimmed V and J ends, which lost 3 bases and 4 bases, there was a span of 19 bases. This chain's CDR3 is CASSFRAGTLDYEQYF. CDR3 nucleotides: TGTGCCAGCAGCTTCCGGGCCGGGACATTAGATTACGAGCAGTACTTC.

This chain joins TRBV28 and TRBJ2-3, with D possibly being TRBD2 (6 bases). V was pared by 1 base and J by 3 bases, with 20 bases between. CDR3 length: 18 residues. Looked up from germline, CDR1 is MDHEN and CDR2 is SYDVKM. The CDR3 DNA reads TGTGCCAGCAGTTTATTGGCGGGACGAGGGTTAGGGACAGATACGCAGTATTTT. It translates to CASSLLAGRGLGTDTQYF.

This clone was seen more than once but under ten times. The CDR3 sequence: CASSLIPTGPNTGELFF. The CDR3 DNA is TGCGCCAGCAGCCTCATACCGACAGGGCCGAACACCGGGGAGCTGTTTTTT. V gene TRBV4-1 combines with J gene TRBJ2-2; TRBD1 aligns across 7 bases. J gave up 0 bases and V 4 bases, and 8 bases lay outside the gene matches. This CDR3 has 17 residues. CDR1 is MGHRA and CDR2 is YSYEKL in the germline V gene.